The 10 T cell receptor beta chains below all came from one sample that was sequenced in a study of shared clonotypes between healthy human individuals (dated by TCRdb to the early 2020s). The library came from the immunoSEQ multiplex PCR assay. Entries here come from immuneACCESS through TCRdb and include only in-frame sequences with V and J called. Some clones fail to appear in such tables; in the studies checked, an unresolved V gene covers under half of the shortfall, and the cause of the remainder is unknown. The sample profile shows about 1 million clones; roughly 75% of them were found once. The ten largest clones capture about 1.5% of the sample. The sample comprised memory CD4+ T cells sorted from blood. The cell subset or site label, read with the paper, signifies: CD45RA-negative fraction. These receptors were collected from a man younger than 35 in good health.

V and J are TRBV7-9 and TRBJ2-2, with D uncertain. The V gene's germline CDR1 is SEHNR and CDR2 FQNEAQ (reference sequence). CDR3 size: 12 residues. With 4 bases removed from V and 4 bases from J, the gap between germline ends came to 4 bases. CDR3 sequence reads: CASSSTTGELFF. The CDR3 bases are TGTGCCAGCAGCTCAACCACCGGGGAGCTGTTTTTT.

The count of this clone is one. The chain employs TRBV5-1 and TRBJ1-1; unclear D gene. Trimming left V 0 bases short and J 6 bases short, with 15 bases between. This CDR3 spans 15 amino acids. Germline CDR1 is SGHRS and CDR2 is YFSETQ. The CDR3 bases are TGCGCCAGCAGCTTGGATAGGTGGCAGATCCCTGAAGCTTTCTTT. Amino acid sequence: CASSLDRWQIPEAFF.

This chain uses TRBV9 with TRBJ2-3; D might be TRBD1 or TRBD2, each matching 6 bases. Germline V CDR1 and CDR2: SGDLS, YYNGEE. Trimming pared 4 bases from V and 4 bases from J, leaving 16 bases between. The CDR3 totals 15 residues. The CDR3 nucleotides are TGTGCCAGCAGCCCTTTAGGGGGGAGGTCAGATACGCAGTATTTT. Its protein product is CASSPLGGRSDTQYF.

This chain joins TRBV6-1 and TRBJ1-5, with D possibly matching TRBD1 (5 bases). The CDR3 has 17 residues. Looked up from germline, CDR1 is MNHNS and CDR2 is SASEGT. With 3 bases removed from V and 0 bases from J, the gap between germline ends came to 15 bases. The DNA for the CDR3 is TGTGCCAGCAGTGAGGTACGCGGGGCTTATAGCAATCAGCCCCAGCATTTT. Translating it yields CASSEVRGAYSNQPQHF.

The V call is TRBV29-1, the J call TRBJ1-1; weak D call: TRBD1 (5 bases). This CDR3 has 17 amino acids. Per the germline V gene, CDR1 is SQVTM and CDR2 is ANQGSEA. V lost 7 bases, J lost 4 bases, and 28 bases lay in between. In DNA form, the CDR3 reads TGCAGCGCCCCTGGGGGGAGGGGCAGTGTAGGTTTCACTGAAGCTTTCTTT. Translating gives CSAPGGRGSVGFTEAFF. Supplemented by reference TRBV29-1 and TRBJ1-1, the full variable domain reads SAVISQKPSRDICQRGTSLTIQCQVDSQVTMMFWYRQQPGQSLTLIATANQGSEATYESGFVIDKFPISRPNLTFSTLTVSNMSPEDSSIYLCSAPGGRGSVGFTEAFFGQGTRLTVV.

This chain joins TRBV2 and TRBJ1-5; unclear D gene. The germline V gene has CDR1 SNHLY and CDR2 FYNNEI. This CDR3 comprises 12 residues. Trimming cost V 6 bases and J 4 bases, with 7 bases left between them. CDR3 sequence: CASSRPNQPQHF. Written as DNA, the CDR3 is TGTGCCAGCAGCCGTCCAAATCAGCCCCAGCATTTT. The full variable domain, completed using reference TRBV2 and TRBJ1-5, is EPEVTQTPSHQVTQMGQEVILRCVPISNHLYFYWYRQILGQKVEFLVSFYNNEISEKSEIFDDQFSVERPDGSNFTLKIRSTKLEDSAMYFCASSRPNQPQHFGDGTRLSIL.

The CDR3 reads CASSLDWTSGRNEQFF. CDR3 sequence (DNA): TGTGCCAGCAGCTTAGACTGGACTAGCGGGAGAAATGAGCAGTTCTTC. This rearrangement joins TRBV11-3 to TRBJ2-1, with 13 bases lining up with TRBD2. This CDR3 has 16 residues. J gave up 7 bases and V 0 bases, and 3 bases lay outside the gene matches. Germline assignment: CDR1 SGHNT and CDR2 YENEEA.

This clone was observed a handful of times. As DNA, the CDR3 is TGTGCCAGCAGGAGACAGGGGGCGACAGGGCAGCCCCAGCATTTT. As protein: CASRRQGATGQPQHF. The rearrangement joins TRBV6-1 to TRBJ1-5; 10 nucleotides line up with TRBD1. Germline values: CDR1 MNHNS, CDR2 SASEGT. V lost 6 bases and J lost 7; bases outside the gene matches: 9. This CDR3 spans 15 amino acids.

V is TRBV12-2 and J is TRBJ2-5. TRBV12-2 is flagged as a pseudogene. The CDR3 has 11 amino acids. The CDR3 is CASRIWETQYF. CDR3 coding DNA: TGTGCAAGTCGCATATGGGAGACCCAGTACTTC.

V gene TRBV29-1 combines with J gene TRBJ2-3; weak D call: TRBD2 (5 bases). Germline loops: CDR1 SQVTM, CDR2 ANQGSEA. The CDR3 sequence is 16 residues long. The V gene lost 3 bases and the J gene lost 6 bases, with 22 bases spanning the gap. The CDR3 nucleotides are TGCAGCGTTGACCCCGGGGTAGCAGGCGCCTGGGATACGCAGTATTTT. This sequence encodes CSVDPGVAGAWDTQYF.